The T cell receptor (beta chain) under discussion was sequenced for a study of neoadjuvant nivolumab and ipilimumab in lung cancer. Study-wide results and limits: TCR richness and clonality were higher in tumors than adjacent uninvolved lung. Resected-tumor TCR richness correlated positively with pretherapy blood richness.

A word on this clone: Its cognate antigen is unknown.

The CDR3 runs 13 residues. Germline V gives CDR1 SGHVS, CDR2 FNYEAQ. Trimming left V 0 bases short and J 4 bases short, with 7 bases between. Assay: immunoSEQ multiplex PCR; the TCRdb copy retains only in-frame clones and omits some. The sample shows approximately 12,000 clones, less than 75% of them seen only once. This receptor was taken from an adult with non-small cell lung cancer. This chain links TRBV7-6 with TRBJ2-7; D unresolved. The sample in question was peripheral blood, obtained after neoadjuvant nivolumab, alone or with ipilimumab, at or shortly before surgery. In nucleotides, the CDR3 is TGTGCCAGCAGCTTAGCGCTGGGATACGAGCAGTACTTC. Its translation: CASSLALGYEQYF. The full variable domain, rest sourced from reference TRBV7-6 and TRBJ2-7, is GAGVSQSPRYKVTKRGQDVALRCDPISGHVSLYWYRQALGQGPEFLTYFNYEAQQDKSGLPNDRFSAERPEGSISTLTIQRTEQRDSAMYRCASSLALGYEQYFGPGTRLTVT.